This T cell receptor (beta chain) is from a study of identifying expanded T cells in peripheral blood. Profiling relied on immunoSEQ multiplex PCR, and the TCRdb table lists in-frame clones only, not all of them. The sample yields around 80,000 clones, 75% to 90% seen once. Losses at the gene ends were 5 bases for V and 2 bases for J; bases not matched to a gene: 7. Germline CDR1 and CDR2: SGHTA and FQGNSA. CDR3 length equals 16 residues. Study observations and caveats: Variance in clone template counts between approximately 2-week samples significantly increased with total template count across all healthy donors. Differentially abundant clones: roughly 1.2 between replicates, 16.4 at 2 to 3 weeks, less than 20 at four.

Notes on this clone: Its antigen is unknown.

V is TRBV7-2 and J is TRBJ2-3; TRBD2 agrees at 10 bases. This receptor was obtained from a person between 18 and 69 years old in good health. Sequencing input: blood. CDR3: CASSLLAGVPTDTQYF. In DNA, the CDR3 is TGTGCCAGCAGCCTCCTAGCGGGAGTTCCCACAGATACGCAGTATTTT.